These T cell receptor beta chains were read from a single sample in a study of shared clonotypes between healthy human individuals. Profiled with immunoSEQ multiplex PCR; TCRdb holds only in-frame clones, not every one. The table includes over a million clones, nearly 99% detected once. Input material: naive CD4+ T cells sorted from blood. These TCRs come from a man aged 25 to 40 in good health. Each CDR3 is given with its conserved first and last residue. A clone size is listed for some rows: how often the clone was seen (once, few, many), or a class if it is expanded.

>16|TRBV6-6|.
CASSGVRDRDLYEQYF
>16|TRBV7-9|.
CASSKKQSADTGELFF
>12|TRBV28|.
CASSLLPYEQYF
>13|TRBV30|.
CAWSWRNNYGYTF
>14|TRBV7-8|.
CASIRDRVSHEQYF
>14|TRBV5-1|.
CASSFVGRDTEAFF
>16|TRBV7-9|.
CASSHQSGFSYNEQFF
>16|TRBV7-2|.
CASSLALSDEGYEQYF
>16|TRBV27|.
CASSSLPLSTNEKLFF
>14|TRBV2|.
CARGTGASYNEQFF
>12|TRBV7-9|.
CASSLEDTEAFF
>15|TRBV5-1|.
CASSFDRGTNYGYTF
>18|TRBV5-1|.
CASSGGGSGRASYNEQFF
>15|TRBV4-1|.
CASSQNQGRNTEAFF
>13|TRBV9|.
CASSVVGSDTQYF
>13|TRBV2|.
CAGGTSGRDTQYF
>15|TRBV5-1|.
CASSPSVPSTDTQYF
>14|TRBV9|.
CASSPETGVNIQYF
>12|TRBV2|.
CASSGRNQPQHF
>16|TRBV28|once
CASSLSTGGWGETQYF
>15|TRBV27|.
CASSRRLAGDHEQFF
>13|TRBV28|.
CASTAGPYYEQYF
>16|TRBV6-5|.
CASSYSKGIAGETQYF
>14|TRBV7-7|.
CAVERLAGSDTQYF
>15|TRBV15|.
CATSRDSSGTGPYLF
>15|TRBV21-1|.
CASSNWDRGDTEAFF
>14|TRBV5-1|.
CASSLETGFVKLFF
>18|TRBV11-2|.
CASSAVIWTSGSRNEQFF
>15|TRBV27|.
CASSFSGITTDTQYF
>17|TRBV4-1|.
CASSQDKGGILYNEQFF
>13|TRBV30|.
CAWRGGYSYEQYF
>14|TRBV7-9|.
CASSLTDRIGELFF
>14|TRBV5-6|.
CASSFGPTQETQYF
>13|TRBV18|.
CASSPTELGGYTF
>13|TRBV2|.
CASSDSSRDIQYF
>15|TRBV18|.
CASSDRDRIRDEQYF
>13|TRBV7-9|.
CASSSQRNNEQFF
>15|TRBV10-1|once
CASSDPYTGNNEQFF
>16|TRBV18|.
CASSPRPPQGQDGYTF
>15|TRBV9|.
CASSVTGTGPYEQYF
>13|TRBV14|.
CASSRGHRYEQYF
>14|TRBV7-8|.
CASSLVSGNTEAFF
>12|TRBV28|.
CASSLLREGYTF
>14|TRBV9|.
CASGTGPREDIQYF
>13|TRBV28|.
CASSSHTVWPQHF
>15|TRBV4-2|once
CASSQASYKAETQYF
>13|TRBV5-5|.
CASSTWDQETQYF
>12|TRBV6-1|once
CASSVRFETQYF
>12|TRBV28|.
CASSLLVYEQYF
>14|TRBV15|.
CATSNSPGPYEQYF
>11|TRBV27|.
CASSTNLGAFF
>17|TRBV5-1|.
CASSLGGSGRLQNEQFF
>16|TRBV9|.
CASSVGNQRMNTEAFF
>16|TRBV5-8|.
CASSLRWTSGSGEQYF
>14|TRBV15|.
CATSRDGNNQPQHF